The 13 T cell receptor beta chains below all came from one sample that was sequenced in a study of naive and memory T cell subsets. A UMI-containing oligonucleotide was joined by 3' ligation to the TCR cDNA template. Four PCR rounds used nested alpha and beta constant region primers plus the SP2 primer. TCRdb recomputed calls from the 5' RACE reads with MiXCR, one row per CDR3 protein. The sample yields about 62,000 distinct CDR3 sequences, 8% seen once. Receptors originate from a female donor in good health.

For this clonotype: A junction boundary mismatches the germline segment, possibly from a read error. The rearrangement uses TRBV29-1 and TRBJ1-2, with 9 bases that match TRBD1. The CDR3 sequence is 14 residues long. Germline V gene lookup returns CDR1 SQVTM and CDR2 ANQGSEA. CDR3 DNA: TGCAGCGTTGAAACGGGACAGGGTTTAAATGGCGACACCTTC. It is translated as CSVETGQGLNGDTF.

The V gene is TRBV10-3, the J gene TRBJ1-2; TRBD1 agrees at 8 bases. Trimming removed 4 bases from V and 3 bases from J; junction bases left unmatched: 10. This CDR3 spans 16 amino acids. CDR1 and CDR2 from the germline V gene are ENHRY and SYGVKD. The CDR3: CAISAPTGGQDYGYTF. In nucleotides, the CDR3 is TGTGCCATCAGTGCGCCTACAGGGGGGCAGGACTATGGCTACACCTTC.

This clonotype was seen at least ten times. The chain links TRBV27 to TRBJ1-1; unclear D gene. The CDR3 loop spans 13 amino acids. The V gene's germline CDR1 is MNHEY and CDR2 SMNVEV (reference sequence). V lost 3 bases and J 6 bases, leaving 11 bases between the germline ends. The CDR3 DNA follows: TGTGCCAGCAGTTTGCACCTAGGGTCTGAAGCTTTCTTT. Encoded protein: CASSLHLGSEAFF.

This clonotype appeared a few times. This chain joins TRBV14 and TRBJ2-7, with D possibly being TRBD1 (5 bases). Germline CDR1 reads SGHDN; CDR2 reads FVKESK. Between the trimmed V and J ends, which lost 5 bases and 7 bases, there was a span of 18 bases. This CDR3 spans 14 amino acids. This chain's CDR3 is CASSAPQGLGEQYF. The CDR3 DNA reads TGTGCCAGCAGCGCACCCCAGGGTTTGGGGGAGCAGTACTTC.

This CDR3 is CASSLQLLDRGAFF. CDR3 DNA sequence: TGTGCCAGCAGCTTACAACTCCTAGACAGGGGGGCTTTCTTT. The V call is TRBV11-2, the J call TRBJ1-1, with 9 bases fitting TRBD1. Germline V gives CDR1 SGHAT, CDR2 FQNNGV. The trim removed 2 bases at V and 11 bases at J, leaving 9 bases unmatched. There are 14 residues in the CDR3.

V is TRBV2 and J is TRBJ1-2, with D uncertain. V gave up 7 bases and J gave up 4 bases, with 13 bases separating them. The CDR3 totals 13 residues. Germline CDR1 SNHLY, CDR2 FYNNEI. The CDR3 region is CASKAWVTYGYTF. The CDR3 DNA is TGTGCCAGCAAGGCCTGGGTTACCTATGGCTACACCTTC.

V gene TRBV20-1 combines with J gene TRBJ1-5, with D unresolved. CDR1 is DFQATT, CDR2 SNEGSKA, per germline (reference sequence). Trimming removed 5 bases at V and 4 bases at J, with 9 bases between. The CDR3 has 12 amino acids. CDR3 region: CSAPARNQPQHF. CDR3 nucleotides: TGCAGTGCTCCTGCCAGAAATCAGCCCCAGCATTTT.

This clonotype was seen a handful of times. This chain links TRBV18 with TRBJ2-7, with D possibly being TRBD1 or TRBD2 (6 bases each). V shed 6 bases and J shed 2 bases, with 14 bases lying between them. Germline values: CDR1 KGHSH, CDR2 LQKENI. The CDR3 sequence is 14 residues long. For the CDR3, the DNA is TGTGCCAGCTCTAGCGTGAGGGGGGCCTACGAGCAGTACTTC. Translation: CASSSVRGAYEQYF.

Many counts were recorded for this clonotype. J is TRBJ1-5 and V is TRBV6-5; D gene ambiguous. This CDR3 is built from 13 residues. Trimming left V 2 bases short and J 7 bases short, with 9 bases between. Germline CDR1 is MNHEY and CDR2 is SVGAGI. The CDR3 nucleotides read TGTGCCAGCAGTTACAGGGTACGACAGCCCCAGCATTTT. It specifies CASSYRVRQPQHF.

J is TRBJ1-2 and V is TRBV21-1; the D call TRBD1 from the table was never checked on the DNA. TRBV21-1 represents a pseudogene. This CDR3 contains 20 residues. CDR3 amino acids: CASSKASAGPHRGPRYGYTF. Here the CDR3 DNA reads TGTGCCAGCAGCAAAGCGAGCGCCGGTCCCCACAGGGGCCCGAGGTATGGCTACACCTTC.

This clonotype was counted a few times. The chain combines TRBV24-1 with TRBJ1-6, with TRBD1 matching 8 bases. V shed 7 bases and J 7 bases; nucleotides not matched to a gene: 5. The CDR3 is 14 residues long. Per germline, CDR1 KGHDR and CDR2 SFDVKD. CDR3 sequence reads: CATRDRAENSPLHF. The CDR3 region has the DNA TGTGCCACCAGGGACAGGGCCGAAAATTCACCCCTCCACTTT.

This CDR3 is CSAWGRETTEAFF. The CDR3 bases are TGCAGCGCGTGGGGACGGGAGACCACTGAAGCTTTCTTT. The chain carries TRBV29-1 and TRBJ1-1; D is perhaps TRBD1 (5 bases). The CDR3 runs to 13 residues. Germline V CDR1 and CDR2: SQVTM, ANQGSEA. Trimming took off 7 bases at V and 4 bases at J, with 16 bases between the two ends.

The chain carries TRBV3-1 and TRBJ2-5; D gene uncertain. Trimming stripped 0 bases from V and 6 bases from J, with 5 bases between. There are 12 residues in the CDR3. Germline CDR1 reads LGHDT; CDR2 reads YNNKEL (reference sequence). CDR3: CASSQDQKTQYF. The CDR3 DNA is TGTGCCAGCAGCCAAGATCAGAAGACCCAGTACTTC.